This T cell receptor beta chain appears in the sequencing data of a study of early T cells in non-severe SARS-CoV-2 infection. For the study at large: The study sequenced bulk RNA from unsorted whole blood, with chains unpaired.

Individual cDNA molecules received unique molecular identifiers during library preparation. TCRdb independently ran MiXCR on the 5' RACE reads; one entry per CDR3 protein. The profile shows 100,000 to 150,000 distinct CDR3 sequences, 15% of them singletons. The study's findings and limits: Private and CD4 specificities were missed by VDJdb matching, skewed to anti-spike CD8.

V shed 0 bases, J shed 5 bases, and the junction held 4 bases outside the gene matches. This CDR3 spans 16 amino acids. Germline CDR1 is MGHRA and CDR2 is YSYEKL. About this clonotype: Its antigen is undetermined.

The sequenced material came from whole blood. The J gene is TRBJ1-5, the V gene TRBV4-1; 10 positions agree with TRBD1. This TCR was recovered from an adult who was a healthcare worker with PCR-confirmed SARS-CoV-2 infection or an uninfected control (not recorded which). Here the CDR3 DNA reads TGCGCCAGCAGCCAAGAGCCGGGACAGGGGCATCAGCCCCAGCATTTT. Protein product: CASSQEPGQGHQPQHF.